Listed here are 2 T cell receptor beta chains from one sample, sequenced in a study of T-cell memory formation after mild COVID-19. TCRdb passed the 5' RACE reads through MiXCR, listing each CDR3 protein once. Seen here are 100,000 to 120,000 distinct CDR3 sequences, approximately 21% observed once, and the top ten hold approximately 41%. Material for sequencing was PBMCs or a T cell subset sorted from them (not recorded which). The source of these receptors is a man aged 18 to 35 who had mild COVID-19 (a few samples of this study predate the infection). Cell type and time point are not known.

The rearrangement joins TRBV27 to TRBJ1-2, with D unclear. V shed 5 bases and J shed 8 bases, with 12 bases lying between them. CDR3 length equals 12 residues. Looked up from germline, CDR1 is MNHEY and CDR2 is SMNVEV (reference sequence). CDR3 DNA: TGTGCCAGCAGTATGTACGGGGAGGGCTACACCTTC. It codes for CASSMYGEGYTF.

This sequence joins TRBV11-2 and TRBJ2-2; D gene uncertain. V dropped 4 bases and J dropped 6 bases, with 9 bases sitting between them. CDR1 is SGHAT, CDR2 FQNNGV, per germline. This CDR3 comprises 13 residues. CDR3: CASSYNGPGELFF. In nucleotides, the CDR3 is TGTGCCAGCAGCTATAACGGGCCCGGGGAGCTGTTTTTT.